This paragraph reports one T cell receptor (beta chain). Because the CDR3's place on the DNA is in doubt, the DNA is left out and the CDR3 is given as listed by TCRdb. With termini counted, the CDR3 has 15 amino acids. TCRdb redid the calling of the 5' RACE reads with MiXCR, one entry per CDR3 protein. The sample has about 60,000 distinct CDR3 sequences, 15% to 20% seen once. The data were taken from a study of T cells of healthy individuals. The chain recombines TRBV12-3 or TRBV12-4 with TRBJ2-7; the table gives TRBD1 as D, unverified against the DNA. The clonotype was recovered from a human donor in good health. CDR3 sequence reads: CASSTSTGGPYEQYF.